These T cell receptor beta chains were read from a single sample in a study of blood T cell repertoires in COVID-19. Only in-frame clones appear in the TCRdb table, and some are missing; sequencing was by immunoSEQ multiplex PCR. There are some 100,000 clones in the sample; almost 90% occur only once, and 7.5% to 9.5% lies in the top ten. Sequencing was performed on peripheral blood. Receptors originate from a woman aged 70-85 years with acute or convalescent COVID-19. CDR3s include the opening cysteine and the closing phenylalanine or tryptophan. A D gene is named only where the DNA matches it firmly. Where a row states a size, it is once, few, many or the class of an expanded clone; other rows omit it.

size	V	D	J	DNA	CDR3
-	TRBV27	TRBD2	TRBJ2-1	TGTGCCAGCAGGGGACTAGCGGGAAGTGAGCAGTTCTTC	CASRGLAGSEQFF
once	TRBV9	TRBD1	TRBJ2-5	TGTGCCAGCAGCGGGACAGGTCTCGGACAAGAGACCCAGTACTTC	CASSGTGLGQETQYF
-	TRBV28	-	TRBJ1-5	TGTGCCAGCAGTTTTGCGAGATATAGCAATCAGCCCCAGCATTTT	CASSFARYSNQPQHF
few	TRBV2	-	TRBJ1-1	TGTGCCAGCAGGGAAGAGAGCAGGGTGAACACTGAAGCTTTCTTT	CASREESRVNTEAFF
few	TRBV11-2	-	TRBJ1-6	TGTGCCAGCAGCTTAGTGCAGGGCTGGAATTCACCCCTCCACTTT	CASSLVQGWNSPLHF
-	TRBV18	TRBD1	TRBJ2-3	TGTGCCAGCTCACCTCCGGGACAGGGGGCTTACCCAGATACGCAGTATTTT	CASSPPGQGAYPDTQYF
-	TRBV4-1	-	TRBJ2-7	TGCGCCAGCAGCCCCTCGGGGTACGGGCCGTACTACGAGCAGTACTTC	CASSPSGYGPYYEQYF
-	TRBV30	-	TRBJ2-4	TGTGCCTGGAGTGTACTTAATTCGGCCAAAAACATTCAGTACTTC	CAWSVLNSAKNIQYF
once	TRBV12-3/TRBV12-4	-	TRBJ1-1	TGTGCCAGCAGTTTAAGGGGGTACACTGAAGCTTTCTTT	CASSLRGYTEAFF
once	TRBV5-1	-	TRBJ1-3	TGCGCCAGCAGCTTATTTGTAGAGGGAAATGGAAACACCATATATTTT	CASSLFVEGNGNTIYF
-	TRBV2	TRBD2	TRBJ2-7	TGTGCCAGCAGATCCGGGACTAGCTCCTACGAGCAGTACTTC	CASRSGTSSYEQYF
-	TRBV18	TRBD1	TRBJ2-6	TGTGCCAGCTCACCAGGACAGGGAGCCTCTGGGGCCAACGTCCTGACTTTC	CASSPGQGASGANVLTF
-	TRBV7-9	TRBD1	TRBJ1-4	TGTGCCACCATACCTACAGGGGAGATTGCTGAAAAACTGTTTTTT	CATIPTGEIAEKLFF
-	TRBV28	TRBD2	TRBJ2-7	TGTGCCAGCAGTCCCGGGACTAGCGGGATGTTTTCCAGGTACGAGCAGTACTTC	CASSPGTSGMFSRYEQYF
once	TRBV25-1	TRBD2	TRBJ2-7	TGTGCCAGCAGCGAAACTAGCGGGAGTTCCTACGAGCAGTACTTC	CASSETSGSSYEQYF
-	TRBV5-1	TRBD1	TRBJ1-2	TGCGCCAGCAGCTTGGGGGACAGGGGCTATGGCTACACCTTC	CASSLGDRGYGYTF
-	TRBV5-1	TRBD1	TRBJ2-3	TGCGCCAGCAGCTTGGGGGACAGGTCGGATACGCAGTATTTT	CASSLGDRSDTQYF
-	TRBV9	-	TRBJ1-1	TGTGCCAGCAGCACACATGGACAGCAAACATCTTCAACTGAAGCTTTCTTT	CASSTHGQQTSSTEAFF
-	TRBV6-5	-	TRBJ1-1	TGTGCCAGCAGGGTCAATGACCTCCTAGTGACTGAAGCTTTCTTT	CASRVNDLLVTEAFF
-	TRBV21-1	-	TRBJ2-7	TGTGCCAGCAGCCAGCAGGGTACCCCCTACGAGCAGTACTTC	CASSQQGTPYEQYF
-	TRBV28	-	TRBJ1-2	TGTGCCAGCAGTTTAGTGACAGCATCATATGGCTACACCTTC	CASSLVTASYGYTF
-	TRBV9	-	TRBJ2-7	TGTGCCAGCAGCGTAGGGGGGCTATCCTACGAGCAGTACTTC	CASSVGGLSYEQYF
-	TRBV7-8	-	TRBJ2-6	TGTGCCAGCAGCCACGGTGCGCTCCTGTTGGCCAACGTCCTGACTTTC	CASSHGALLLANVLTF
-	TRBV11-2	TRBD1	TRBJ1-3	TGTGCCAGCAGCCCAAGAGGGACAGGTTTGGGACTAAACACCATATATTTT	CASSPRGTGLGLNTIYF
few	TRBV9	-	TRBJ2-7	TGTGCCAGCAGCGTAGGCGGCTACGACGAGCAGTACTTC	CASSVGGYDEQYF
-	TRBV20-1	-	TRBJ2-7	TGCAGTGCTAGAAAGACTTTAATACTGTACTTC	CSARKTLILYF
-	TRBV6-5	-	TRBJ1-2	TGTGCCAGCACCTACGGCAGGAATGGCTACACCTTC	CASTYGRNGYTF
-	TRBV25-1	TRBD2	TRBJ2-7	TGTGCCAGCAGTGACTCGACTAGCGGCTACGAGCAGTACTTC	CASSDSTSGYEQYF
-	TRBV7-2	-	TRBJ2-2	TGTGCCAGCAGCCCAGGTGGGAACACCGGGGAGCTGTTTTTT	CASSPGGNTGELFF
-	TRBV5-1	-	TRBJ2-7	TGCGCCAGCAGCCCACTGACAGACCCCGACGAGCAGTACTTC	CASSPLTDPDEQYF
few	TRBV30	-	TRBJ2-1	TGTGCCTGGGGCTGGGCAGCGGCTAACAATGAGCAGTTCTTC	CAWGWAAANNEQFF
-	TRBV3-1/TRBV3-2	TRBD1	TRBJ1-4	TGTGCCAGCAGCCAAACGACAGGGAGGAATGAAAAACTGTTTTTT	CASSQTTGRNEKLFF
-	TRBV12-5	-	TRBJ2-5	TGTGCTAGTGGGAAAGGGACAACAGTCCAAGAGACCCAGTACTTC	CASGKGTTVQETQYF
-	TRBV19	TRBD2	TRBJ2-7	TGTGCCAGTAGTTTTAGACCCGGGACTAGCGGGAGGGCCGAGCAGTACTTC	CASSFRPGTSGRAEQYF
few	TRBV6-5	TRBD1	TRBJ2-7	TGTGCCAGCAGTTATGACAGGGACTCCTACGAGCAGTACTTC	CASSYDRDSYEQYF
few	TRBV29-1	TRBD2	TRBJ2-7	TGCAGCGTTGGCGGTAGCGGGAGTCGTAGGTCCTACGAGCAGTACTTC	CSVGGSGSRRSYEQYF
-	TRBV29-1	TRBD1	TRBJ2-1	TGCAGCGGGGGACAGATCAATGAGCAGTTCTTC	CSGGQINEQFF
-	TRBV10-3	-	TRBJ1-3	TGTGCCATCAGTGAGTCTAGACAGAGCTCTGGAAACACCATATATTTT	CAISESRQSSGNTIYF
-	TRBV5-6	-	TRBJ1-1	TGTGCCAGCAGCTTTCTGACAGAGACGAACACTGAAGCTTTCTTT	CASSFLTETNTEAFF
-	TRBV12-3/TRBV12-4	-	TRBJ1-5	TGTGCCAGCACCCATGGGGCCAATCAGCCCCAGCATTTT	CASTHGANQPQHF
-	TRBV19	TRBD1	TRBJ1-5	TGTGCCAGTAGTTCGGGACAGGGTATCAGCAATCAGCCCCAGCATTTT	CASSSGQGISNQPQHF
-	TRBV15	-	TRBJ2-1	TGTGCCACCAGCTGGTTTGAAGGGGTGTACAATGAGCAGTTCTTC	CATSWFEGVYNEQFF
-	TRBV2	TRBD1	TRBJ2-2	TGTGCCAGCAGTCCGGACAGGGTGAACACCGGGGAGCTGTTTTTT	CASSPDRVNTGELFF
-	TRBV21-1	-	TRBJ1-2	TGTGCCAGCAGCAATGGAAACAGAACCTATGGCTACACCTTC	CASSNGNRTYGYTF
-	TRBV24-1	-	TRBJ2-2	TGTGCCACCAGTGAGCGTGAGGTCGGGGAGCTGTTTTTT	CATSEREVGELFF